This paragraph reports one T cell receptor (beta chain). What this receptor recognizes is not known. Within one base of it there is no much larger clone, and no base qualities were kept. This specimen comes from a study of cytomegalovirus exposure and HLA in healthy donors (dated by TCRdb to the late 2010s). Background for the entire study: According to an earlier analysis of around 600 of the donors, roughly 180 million T cells yielded 90 million to 140 million unique TCR beta sequences and 276 Gb of sequence data. Besides the first cohort of under 700 subjects, a separate validation cohort made up of over a hundred different subjects was used. The study aimed to test whether signatures of past pathogen exposure could be identified by cataloging public T cell receptors. About 320 gigabases of sequencing data and approximately 85 million unique TCR sequences were included in an early release covering 500 to 750 HLA-typed donors. Of the 350 to 450 genotyped donors, 70% to 90% were placed in the genetic ancestry cluster associated with self-reported Caucasian donors. A handful of DR-DQ haplotypes were handled as single units for association and clustering because linkage in the cohort was strong. Donor age, sex, ethnicity and CMV serostatus were compiled together with the repertoire data. A later genetic analysis used genome-wide SNP genotypes for about 55% of the 666 donors, treating that subset as a discovery cohort. An earlier analysis of roughly 600 of the donors used high-throughput TCR beta sequencing to judge whether each TCR beta V gene segment behaved as functional or pseudogenic. To predict cytomegalovirus infection status, the study combined high-throughput TCR immunosequencing, statistical association of individual TCRs with disease status, and machine learning. Rather than using new phenotypic data, the later analysis identified candidate immune exposures from TCR beta sequences and from how often those sequences occurred across donors. A later analysis re-analyzed previously published TCR beta repertoires from about 600 donors and added high-resolution HLA genotyping to study TCR occurrence patterns. On average, around 240,000 unique TCR beta nucleotide sequences were sequenced per donor among about 400 genotyped donors of the cohort, with 15% to 20% of those sequences being non-productive. HLA typing included class I and class II loci at four-digit resolution. All discovery cohort repertoires had been generated using a single sequencing platform. Typing coverage differed by locus: A, B, C, DRB1 and DQB1 were typed in about 629-640 donors, DQA1 in 522, DPA1 in around 610, and DPB1 in about 450. The T cell repertoires of 700 or so subjects were profiled by immunosequencing and related to cytomegalovirus serostatus. Here is what the overall study found, with its caveats: A later genetic analysis reported fewer N-insertions in productive TCRs among donors in an Asian-associated ancestry cluster than the approximately 700-donor mean. Roughly 17 rarely observed V segments, including chromosome 9 orphons, were excluded from the earlier analysis of some 590 of the donors because counts were too low. Several of the top co-occurrence clusters appeared to be linked to parvovirus B19, influenza, CMV and Epstein-Barr virus, according to a later analysis. A few of the identified cytomegalovirus-associated TCR beta chains were confirmed in vitro to be specific for cytomegalovirus antigens. In this cohort, only TCR beta chains were sequenced, and detectable features were limited by the absence of alpha or paired-chain data. In a later analysis, the rate of TCR association differed among HLA loci, with DRB1 alleles having the most associated TCRs and HLA-C alleles having the fewest. In a later genetic analysis, a missense DCLRE1C variant was associated with V-gene and J-gene trimming of TCR beta chains, and the association was replicated in an independent cohort. Strong co-occurrence of HLA alleles, especially DR and DQ, made assigning TCR associations to individual alleles difficult. Compared with equally common non-associated chains, HLA-associated TCR beta chains in a later analysis were more clonally expanded and had lower generation probabilities. In a later analysis, most CMV-associated TCR beta chains were found to appear HLA-restricted, with HLA associations seemingly driven largely by CMV exposure. The sequencing pipeline was judged likely to have produced a cluster of highly shared sequence variants as a technical artifact. The only immune exposure information available for the cohort was CMV serostatus. Cytomegalovirus status was reported to be diagnosed by the classifier with high specificity and sensitivity in both the original and validation cohorts. Some IMGT-functional V segments, including TRBV6-2 and TRBV6-3, could not be distinguished by the 87-base-pair reads and were therefore excluded. Because HLA typing was unavailable for some donors at each locus, only the typed subset was used in association tests. Linkage disequilibrium might explain the correlated functional status among segregating V segments, but an unknown experimental factor could not be ruled out. The authors suggested that the approach could potentially be generalized to other disease states and immunological phenotypes. A later analysis associated about 17,000 TCR beta sequences with specific HLA alleles at a false discovery rate of 0.05. Sequencing depth was assumed to be roughly uniform across donors in the presence/absence analyses, though that assumption may not hold. In an earlier analysis of 587 of the donors, most TCR beta V segments appeared in productive rearrangements about 90% or about 30% of the time, broadly matching IMGT annotations. While some public TCRs were present in many individuals, most TCR sequences turned up only very rarely across donors. The study gave a list of roughly 150 TCR beta chains associated with cytomegalovirus. A further reported finding was that TCR beta sequences accurately predicted the HLA-A and HLA-B alleles for most subjects in the first cohort.

CDR1 LNHDA and CDR2 SQIVND were looked up in the germline V gene (reference sequence). Germline trimming amounts to 7 bases on V and 2 bases on J, with 4 as the count of junction bases outside the gene matches. The CDR3 starts with the cysteine, ends with the phenylalanine, and has 13 residues. This entry keeps only the CDR3 DNA: 39 bases, framed from base 1. The cohort was made up of about 610 healthy bone marrow donors. At the time of sampling, all cohort members were nominally healthy, though unrecorded immune exposures were likely present. The donor was CMV seronegative and was included in the group of 352 seronegative cohort members. Each donor provided a peripheral blood sample, and peripheral blood mononuclear cells were used for TCR beta sequencing. The Qiagen DNeasy Blood Extraction Kit was used to extract genomic DNA from the blood cell samples. Library method: the immunoSEQ multiplex PCR assay. For the multiplex PCR, a mixture combining 60 forward primers for TCR Vbeta segments and 13 reverse primers for TCR Jbeta segments was used. Amplification of the CDR3 region of rearranged TCR beta genes was performed with a multiplex PCR assay on genomic DNA. Amplified TCR beta libraries were sequenced as 87-base-pair reads on the Illumina HiSeq System. The original methods were these. A later analysis counted approximately 74 million unique TCR beta chains across the roughly 700 repertoires, and 10 million to 12 million of these chains were shared by at least two donors. To remove PCR and sequencing errors, raw reads were error-corrected and collapsed into unique sequences using a nearest-neighbor algorithm that merged closely related sequences. V, D and J gene segments were assigned by aligning CDR3 sequences to IMGT reference sequences. For a sequence to be retained, at least a six-nucleotide match to both a V gene segment and a J gene segment was required. Rearrangements were classified as productive when the CDR3 lacked stop codons and remained in frame with V and J, and all other rearrangements were classified as non-productive. CDR3 was defined according to IMGT convention as the region running from the second conserved V-encoded cysteine to the conserved J-encoded phenylalanine. The earlier analysis of 500 to 750 of the donors excluded any sequence lacking an unambiguous match to a single V gene segment. An earlier analysis of over 450 of the donors classified V segments as functional when productive rearrangements were above 56.7% and as segregating when the standard deviation between donors was above 5%. A statistical classification framework was built to diagnose cytomegalovirus status from the catalog of TCR beta chain sequences. In a later analysis, TCR nucleotide sequences were compared against IMGT/GENE-DB human TR gene sequences so that V and J genes could be assigned. Using the TCRdist pipeline, a later analysis assigned CDR3 sequences along with most-parsimonious VDJ recombination scenarios. In a later analysis, each TCR beta chain was defined by its CDR3 amino acid sequence together with its V-gene family, and reads lacking a unique V-gene family were excluded. A later analysis removed 600 or so highly shared, low-generation-probability nucleotide sequences to deal with suspected cross-contamination and a sequencing artifact. For each public chain, a later analysis derived a clonal expansion index from normalized ranks of inferred template counts within each repertoire. In a later analysis, generation probabilities were computed using a VDJ recombination model fitted to out-of-frame rearrangements, and the results were checked against IGoR. A later analysis scored TCR-TCR, TCR-HLA and TCR-CMV co-occurrence with hypergeometric tests, applying a repertoire-size bias correction to TCR pairs. To estimate false discovery rates, a later analysis permuted the HLA or CMV assignments 20 times. In a later analysis, co-occurring TCRs were grouped with DBSCAN, and TCRdist sequence similarity was added when clustering was performed within HLA-allele-positive subsets. Co-occurrence clustering excluded repertoires with fewer than 30,000 or more than 120,000 public chains, plus five with anomalous nucleotide sharing. Imported from immuneACCESS, the table was reduced by TCRdb to in-frame sequences with V and J called. These copies leave out some clones; in studies compared against another copy, an unresolved V gene accounts for under half, and the cause of the remainder is not known. The V and J calls and clone size were taken over from that table, and D and trimming were inferred from the DNA. The sample profile shows around 130,000 clones; 81% of them were found once. 2.2% of the sample comes from the top ten.

Material for sequencing was PBMCs. The chain is assembled from TRBV19 and TRBJ1-2, with TRBD1 matching 7 junction bases. The sequence was collected from a woman in her 40s in good health and CMV-seronegative. The DNA sequence is as follows: TGTGCCAGTACCCAGGGGGGCAACTATGGCTACACCTTC. Its coded protein is CASTQGGNYGYTF.